A single sample is the source of the 7 T cell receptor beta chains below, sequenced in a study of blood T cell repertoires in COVID-19. TCRdb's copy holds only in-frame clones and misses some; the assay was immunoSEQ multiplex PCR. Of around 180,000 clones listed, approximately 74% are singletons. The specimen sequenced was peripheral blood. These receptors all stem from a woman of 80 years or more with acute or convalescent COVID-19.

The chain couples TRBV28 to TRBJ2-1, with 7 bases lining up with TRBD2. Germline CDR1 MDHEN, CDR2 SYDVKM. Losses at the gene ends were 2 bases for V and 8 bases for J; bases not matched to a gene: 9. The CDR3 runs 15 residues. The chain's CDR3 is CASSLATAGVDEQFF. In nucleotides, the CDR3 is TGTGCCAGCAGTTTAGCGACCGCGGGAGTGGATGAGCAGTTCTTC.

The chain employs TRBV7-9 and TRBJ2-4; possibly TRBD2 for D (6 bases). Germline V gene lookup returns CDR1 SEHNR and CDR2 FQNEAQ (reference sequence). The germline V and J ends were trimmed by 7 bases and 1 base, with 14 bases remaining between them. The CDR3 totals 15 residues. CDR3 residues: CASTPRDWAKNIQYF. CDR3 coding DNA: TGTGCCAGCACCCCGAGGGACTGGGCCAAAAACATTCAGTACTTC.

The rearrangement links TRBV5-1 to TRBJ2-5; the match to TRBD2 covers 11 bases. The CDR3 length is 18 residues. V lost 3 bases, J lost 0 bases, and 10 bases stayed unmatched. Germline lookup yields CDR1 SGHRS and CDR2 YFSETQ. The CDR3 coding sequence is TGCGCCAGCAGCTCCGGTTACGGACTAGCGGGCTACCAAGAGACCCAGTACTTC. Translation: CASSSGYGLAGYQETQYF.

This rearrangement joins TRBV4-2 to TRBJ2-3; no firm D call. The CDR3 has 12 amino acids. Trimming pared 4 bases from V and 5 bases from J, leaving 7 bases between. Per the germline V gene, CDR1 is LGHNA and CDR2 is YNFKEQ. CDR3 loop: CASSPRRDTQYF. The CDR3 DNA reads TGTGCCAGCAGCCCGAGGAGAGATACGCAGTATTTT.

The CDR3 bases are TGCAGCGTTCGCAGGGACTACAATGAGCAGTTCTTC. Translation: CSVRRDYNEQFF. V is TRBV29-1 and J is TRBJ2-1; D is perhaps TRBD1 (5 bases). The CDR3 has 12 residues. V was trimmed by 5 bases and J by 3 bases, leaving 8 bases between them. Per the germline V gene, CDR1 is SQVTM and CDR2 is ANQGSEA.

This clone has more than one count but fewer than ten. This rearrangement joins TRBV15 to TRBJ2-5, with a tentative D call TRBD1 (6 bases). The V and J ends lost 0 bases and 2 bases respectively, with 10 bases between them. The CDR3 has 15 residues. The germline CDR1 and CDR2 sequences are LNHNV and YYDKDF (reference sequence). In nucleotides, the CDR3 is TGTGCCACCAGCAGAGATACAGGACAGCAAGAGACCCAGTACTTC. Translated: CATSRDTGQQETQYF.

This chain uses TRBV30 with TRBJ1-1; no firm D call. The V gene lost 5 bases and the J gene lost 2 bases, with 9 bases spanning the gap. From germline, CDR1 is GTSNPN and CDR2 SVGIG (reference sequence). The CDR3 runs to 12 residues. The DNA of the CDR3 is TGTGCCTGGGCCCAGTTAAACACTGAAGCTTTCTTT. Its protein is CAWAQLNTEAFF.